This T cell receptor (beta chain) was sequenced in a study of T cells after somatic rescue of genetic block. Here immunoSEQ multiplex PCR was the method, and the copy in TCRdb shows in-frame clones only, minus some. The sample shows under 15,000 clones, over 60% of them seen only once. Germline values: CDR1 PRHDT, CDR2 FYEKMQ (reference sequence). CDR3 length equals 15 residues. The V and J ends lost 2 bases and 8 bases respectively, with 17 bases between them. Specimen: peripheral blood mononuclear cells (PBMCs). The sequence came from a boy under 18. V gene TRBV13 combines with J gene TRBJ2-3; weak D call: TRBD2 (6 bases). The CDR3 spells CASSLFGRASGTQYF. CDR3 nucleotides: TGTGCCAGCAGCTTATTCGGGAGAGCTTCCGGTACGCAGTATTTT.